These T cell receptor beta chains were read from a single sample in a study of CD8 T cells in Susac syndrome. TCRdb re-derived calls from the immunoSEQ multiplex PCR reads in MiXCR, one entry per CDR3 protein. The sample has about 140,000 distinct CDR3 sequences, 85% to 95% seen once; the top ten hold about 0.18%. The sample comprised CD8+ T cells from PBMCs. The receptors were gathered from a human donor with Susac syndrome. Each CDR3 is given with its conserved first and last residue. The order of the fields is CDR3 length, clone size, J gene, V gene, D gene, CDR3 DNA, CDR3 protein. D genes are given only for firm matches. A row's size may be missing; if present it is once, few, many or a size class.

length: 13
size: NA
J: TRBJ1-5
V: TRBV15
D: NA
DNA: TGTGCCACCAGCAGAGAGGTCAATCAGCCCCAGCATTTT
CDR3: CATSREVNQPQHF

length: 14
size: NA
J: TRBJ2-1
V: TRBV4-1
D: NA
DNA: TGCGCCAGCAGCCAAGCGGAAGGCAGCCATGAGCAGTTCTTC
CDR3: CASSQAEGSHEQFF

length: 14
size: NA
J: TRBJ2-7
V: TRBV29-1
D: TRBD2
DNA: TGCAGCGTTGCCGGCGGGAGATCTTTGGGCGAGCAGTACTTC
CDR3: CSVAGGRSLGEQYF

length: 13
size: NA
J: TRBJ1-2
V: TRBV20-1
D: NA
DNA: TGCAGTGCTACGACTGCGCGGGACTATGGCTACACCTTC
CDR3: CSATTARDYGYTF

length: 18
size: NA
J: TRBJ2-1
V: TRBV14
D: NA
DNA: TGTGCCAGCAGCCCCCGACCCCCCGGGAGCCTAACCTACAATGAGCAGTTCTTC
CDR3: CASSPRPPGSLTYNEQFF

length: 14
size: once
J: TRBJ2-1
V: TRBV28
D: TRBD2
DNA: TGTGCCAGCAGCTCGGGACTAGCGGGAGTCGAGCAGTTCTTC
CDR3: CASSSGLAGVEQFF

length: 11
size: once
J: TRBJ1-1
V: TRBV27
D: NA
DNA: TGTGCCAGCGTCCGGGGGACTGAAGCTTTCTTT
CDR3: CASVRGTEAFF

length: 13
size: NA
J: TRBJ2-1
V: TRBV7-7
D: NA
DNA: TGTGCTAGCAGCGACCCGACGGTCAATGAGCAGTTCTTC
CDR3: CASSDPTVNEQFF

length: 15
size: NA
J: TRBJ2-1
V: TRBV12-3/TRBV12-4
D: NA
DNA: TGTGCCAGCAGTCCGACAGACCCGACCTACAATGAGCAGTTCTTC
CDR3: CASSPTDPTYNEQFF

length: 16
size: NA
J: TRBJ2-5
V: TRBV25-1
D: TRBD2
DNA: TGTGCCAGCAGTGATTATGGCGGGAGGGCCCAAGAGACCCAGTACTTC
CDR3: CASSDYGGRAQETQYF

length: 14
size: NA
J: TRBJ2-1
V: TRBV5-1
D: NA
DNA: TGCGCCAGCAGCTTTGACGGAGCCTACAATGAGCAGTTCTTC
CDR3: CASSFDGAYNEQFF

length: 12
size: once
J: TRBJ1-1
V: TRBV29-1
D: NA
DNA: TGCAGCGTTGAAACGGGGTGGACTGAAGCTTTCTTT
CDR3: CSVETGWTEAFF

length: 16
size: NA
J: TRBJ2-2
V: TRBV6-6
D: NA
DNA: TGTGCCAGCAGTTACACGTACGGGAGACAGTTCGGGGAGCTGTTTTTT
CDR3: CASSYTYGRQFGELFF

length: 16
size: NA
J: TRBJ2-3
V: TRBV20-1
D: NA
DNA: TGCAGTGCTCTCCCCCCTCTAGTTTCAGTCACAGATACGCAGTATTTT
CDR3: CSALPPLVSVTDTQYF

length: 13
size: NA
J: TRBJ1-1
V: TRBV12-3/TRBV12-4
D: NA
DNA: TGTGCCAGCAGTGGCAGAACGAACACTGAGGCTTTCTTT
CDR3: CASSGRTNTEAFF

length: 13
size: NA
J: TRBJ1-5
V: TRBV13
D: TRBD1
DNA: TGTGCCAGCAGCTTAGCCAGGGGGCTGCCCCAGCATTTT
CDR3: CASSLARGLPQHF

length: 15
size: NA
J: TRBJ1-5
V: TRBV19
D: TRBD1
DNA: TGTGCCAGTAGAGAGGACAGGGGTAGCAATCAGCCCCAGCATTTT
CDR3: CASREDRGSNQPQHF

length: 12
size: NA
J: TRBJ2-7
V: TRBV6-6
D: NA
DNA: TGTGCCAGCAGTTACTCATATCTCGAGCAGTACTTC
CDR3: CASSYSYLEQYF

length: 14
size: NA
J: TRBJ1-2
V: TRBV27
D: TRBD1
DNA: TGTGCCACTCCCGGGACAGGGGGCAGTAGGGGCTACACCTTC
CDR3: CATPGTGGSRGYTF

length: 11
size: NA
J: TRBJ1-3
V: TRBV5-1
D: NA
DNA: TGCGCCAGCAGCACGGGGAACACCATATATTTT
CDR3: CASSTGNTIYF

length: 15
size: NA
J: TRBJ2-7
V: TRBV10-1
D: TRBD1
DNA: TGCGCCAGCAGCGCTTACAGGGGAAGCTCCTACGAGCAGTACTTC
CDR3: CASSAYRGSSYEQYF

length: 17
size: NA
J: TRBJ2-4
V: TRBV9
D: NA
DNA: TGTGCCAGCAGCGTCGGGGGAGGCCGGGCTGCCAAAAACATTCAGTACTTC
CDR3: CASSVGGGRAAKNIQYF

length: 16
size: NA
J: TRBJ1-1
V: TRBV7-9
D: NA
DNA: TGTGCCAGCAGCTTAGAGAGACAGCTCAAAGGCACTGAAGCTTTCTTT
CDR3: CASSLERQLKGTEAFF

length: 12
size: NA
J: TRBJ1-2
V: TRBV4-1
D: NA
DNA: TGCGCCAGCAGCCAAGGGGCGCGGGGCTACACCTTC
CDR3: CASSQGARGYTF

length: 17
size: NA
J: TRBJ2-3
V: TRBV27
D: TRBD2
DNA: TGTGCCAGCAGTTCAAGGTGGGCTAGCGGGGTCTCGGATACGCAGTATTTT
CDR3: CASSSRWASGVSDTQYF

length: 12
size: NA
J: TRBJ2-7
V: TRBV12-5
D: NA
DNA: TGTGCTAGTGGTTTCCTCTCCTACGAGCAGTACTTC
CDR3: CASGFLSYEQYF

length: 13
size: NA
J: TRBJ2-2
V: TRBV7-8
D: NA
DNA: TGTGCCAGCAGCGGAACCCTAGCCGGGGAGCTGTTTTTT
CDR3: CASSGTLAGELFF

length: 12
size: NA
J: TRBJ2-7
V: TRBV2
D: NA
DNA: TGTGCCAGCAGTGATTTGGGAGACGAGCAGTACTTC
CDR3: CASSDLGDEQYF

length: 16
size: NA
J: TRBJ2-5
V: TRBV29-1
D: NA
DNA: TGCAGCGTTGAAGGCGGGTCTGGGGCAGTCCAAGAGACCCAGTACTTC
CDR3: CSVEGGSGAVQETQYF

length: 15
size: NA
J: TRBJ2-7
V: TRBV11-3
D: TRBD2
DNA: TGTGCCAGCAGCTTAGGGCTAGCGGGAGCTCACGAGCAGTACTTC
CDR3: CASSLGLAGAHEQYF

length: 14
size: NA
J: TRBJ2-7
V: TRBV5-1
D: TRBD2
DNA: TGCGCCAGCACCGGTGGGACTAGCGGGAACGAGCAGTACTTC
CDR3: CASTGGTSGNEQYF

length: 14
size: once
J: TRBJ1-1
V: TRBV5-1
D: TRBD1
DNA: TGCGCCAGCAGCGGCGGACAGGGTGGGACTGAAGCTTTCTTT
CDR3: CASSGGQGGTEAFF

length: 15
size: NA
J: TRBJ2-3
V: TRBV6-5
D: TRBD1
DNA: TGTGCCAGCCGTTCCGGGACAGGGATGACAGATACGCAGTATTTT
CDR3: CASRSGTGMTDTQYF

length: 15
size: NA
J: TRBJ1-3
V: TRBV9
D: TRBD1
DNA: TGTGCCAGCAGCGTAGGAGGGGGCGACGGAAACACCATATATTTT
CDR3: CASSVGGGDGNTIYF

length: 13
size: NA
J: TRBJ2-3
V: TRBV19
D: NA
DNA: TGTGCCAGTAGTATTGACGGCACAGATACGCAGTATTTT
CDR3: CASSIDGTDTQYF

length: 15
size: NA
J: TRBJ2-2
V: TRBV11-2
D: NA
DNA: TGTGCCAGCAGCTTAGGTTTCACCAACACCGGGGAGCTGTTTTTT
CDR3: CASSLGFTNTGELFF

length: 11
size: few
J: TRBJ2-7
V: TRBV14
D: NA
DNA: TGTGCCAGCAGCCAATCCCACGAGCAGTACTTC
CDR3: CASSQSHEQYF

length: 15
size: NA
J: TRBJ2-7
V: TRBV4-1
D: TRBD1
DNA: TGCGCCAGCAGCCAAGAAGGGACAGGGCCCTACGAGCAGTACTTC
CDR3: CASSQEGTGPYEQYF

length: 19
size: NA
J: TRBJ2-3
V: TRBV6-5
D: TRBD2
DNA: TGTGCCAGCAGTTACTCGATTACTAGCGGGAGGGCCGGGACAGATACGCAGTATTTT
CDR3: CASSYSITSGRAGTDTQYF

length: 12
size: NA
J: TRBJ2-1
V: TRBV13
D: NA
DNA: TGTGCCAGCAGCTTCTCCCACAATGAGCAGTTCTTC
CDR3: CASSFSHNEQFF

length: 14
size: NA
J: TRBJ1-1
V: TRBV12-3/TRBV12-4
D: NA
DNA: TGTGCCAGCAGTTTGGGGGGGCCCTACACTGAAGCTTTCTTT
CDR3: CASSLGGPYTEAFF

length: 15
size: NA
J: TRBJ1-5
V: TRBV12-3/TRBV12-4
D: TRBD1
DNA: TGTGCCAGCAGTCACGGACAGGGACCAGGTCAGCCCCAGCATTTT
CDR3: CASSHGQGPGQPQHF

length: 14
size: NA
J: TRBJ1-1
V: TRBV25-1
D: TRBD1
DNA: TGTGCCAGCAAAGACAGGGGGCTGAACACTGAAGCTTTCTTT
CDR3: CASKDRGLNTEAFF

length: 17
size: NA
J: TRBJ2-3
V: TRBV6-1
D: TRBD2
DNA: TGTGCCAGCAGTGGACCCCTAAGCGGGAGGGCCTCGGATACGCAGTATTTT
CDR3: CASSGPLSGRASDTQYF

length: 14
size: NA
J: TRBJ1-5
V: TRBV29-1
D: NA
DNA: TGCAGCGTTGAAGATCCGGACAGCAATCAGCCCCAGCATTTT
CDR3: CSVEDPDSNQPQHF